The next 25 T cell receptor beta chains were all read from a single sample in a study of T cell responses to AZD1222 COVID-19 vaccine. Using immunoSEQ multiplex PCR, the repertoire was profiled, and TCRdb retains in-frame clones only, with some absent. The sample lists roughly 150,000 clones, 87% occurring once. Source: peripheral blood, taken 28 days after the second AZD1222 dose. The origin of the receptors is an adult who received the AZD1222 COVID-19 vaccine.

The chain uses TRBV6-1 and TRBJ1-2; D not certain. Germline CDR1 reads MNHNS; CDR2 reads SASEGT. The CDR3 is made up of 12 amino acids. The V end lost 1 base, the J end lost 3 bases, and 3 bases lay between the germline ends. Here the CDR3 DNA reads TGTGCCAGCAGTGAAGTAGACTATGGCTACACCTTC. As protein: CASSEVDYGYTF.

The CDR3 loop reads CASSQRDFRGELFF. The CDR3 DNA is TGTGCCAGCAGCCAGAGGGACTTTCGAGGGGAGCTGTTTTTT. The chain has TRBV3-1 (or the pseudogene TRBV3-2) and TRBJ2-2; a possible D gene is TRBD2 (6 bases). From germline, CDR1 is LGHDT and CDR2 YNNKEL (reference sequence). V lost 3 bases and J 8 bases, leaving 13 bases between the germline ends. There are 14 residues in the CDR3.

The CDR3 protein is CASSPPGLAGFYEQYF. The CDR3 DNA is TGTGCCAGCAGCCCACCAGGACTAGCGGGTTTCTACGAGCAGTACTTC. The rearrangement links TRBV7-9 to TRBJ2-7, with 11 bases lining up with TRBD2. The CDR3 is 16 amino acids. Germline CDR1 and CDR2: SEHNR and FQNEAQ (reference sequence). V was clipped by 5 bases and J by 3 bases; unmatched bases: 9.

The chain has TRBV12-3 or TRBV12-4 and TRBJ2-7; D may be TRBD1 (5 bases). Trimming stripped 8 bases from V and 5 bases from J, with 13 bases between. The CDR3 totals 12 residues. In nucleotides, the CDR3 is TGTGCCAGCTACGGCAGGGCCCACGAGCAGTACTTC. Its translation is CASYGRAHEQYF.

CDR3 DNA sequence: TGTGCCATCAGTCCCCGGGACCCAGGTCCGAACACTGAAGCTTTCTTT. Translation: CAISPRDPGPNTEAFF. The chain links TRBV10-3 to TRBJ1-1; maybe TRBD1 (5 bases). V was shortened by 5 bases and J by 1 base, with 17 bases between the two germline ends. CDR1 ENHRY and CDR2 SYGVKD come from the germline V gene. This CDR3 contains 16 residues.

The rearrangement joins TRBV18 to TRBJ1-5; D may be TRBD1 (5 bases). CDR3 length: 13 residues. V was trimmed by 5 bases and J by 6 bases, leaving 11 bases between them. From germline, CDR1 is KGHSH and CDR2 LQKENI. The DNA of the CDR3 is TGTGCCAGCTCAGGTGGGGCGGGTCAGCCCCAGCATTTT. It codes for CASSGGAGQPQHF. The full variable domain, with the rest looked up from reference TRBV18 and TRBJ1-5, is NAGVMQNPRHLVRRRGQEARLRCSPMKGHSHVYWYRQLPEEGLKFMVYLQKENIIDESGMPKERFSAEFPKEGPSILRIQQVVRGDSAAYFCASSGGAGQPQHFGDGTRLSIL.

This clone was counted a few times. The J gene is TRBJ2-6, the V gene TRBV28, with 8 bases fitting TRBD1. CDR3 length: 15 amino acids. After removal of 5 bases from V and 4 bases from J, the junction contained 4 bases not matched to a gene. Looked up from germline, CDR1 is MDHEN and CDR2 is SYDVKM. CDR3: CASSPTGAGANVLTF. In nucleotides, the CDR3 is TGTGCCAGCAGTCCGACAGGGGCGGGGGCCAACGTCCTGACTTTC. The whole variable domain, remainder taken from reference TRBV28 and TRBJ2-6, is DVKVTQSSRYLVKRTGEKVFLECVQDMDHENMFWYRQDPGLGLRLIYFSYDVKMKEKGDIPEGYSVSREKKERFSLILESASTNQTSMYLCASSPTGAGANVLTFGAGSRLTVL.

V and J are TRBV7-7 and TRBJ2-7, with 8 bases lining up with TRBD2. Germline V gives CDR1 SSHAT, CDR2 FNYEAQ (reference sequence). V gave up 4 bases and J gave up 5 bases; unmatched junction bases: 7. The CDR3 sequence is 14 residues long. CDR3 sequence reads: CASSSPGGADEQYF. Here the CDR3 DNA reads TGTGCCAGCAGCTCGCCGGGGGGGGCAGACGAGCAGTACTTC.

Only one count was recorded for this clone. This chain links TRBV7-6 with TRBJ1-1; 7 positions agree with TRBD1. The CDR3 spans 15 residues. Germline V gene data show CDR1 as SGHVS and CDR2 as FNYEAQ. J was trimmed by 0 bases and V by 5 bases; bases with no gene match: 6. CDR3 sequence reads: CASSKTGTMNTEAFF. The CDR3 DNA sequence: TGTGCCAGCAGCAAGACAGGGACCATGAACACTGAAGCTTTCTTT. The full variable domain, rest sourced from reference TRBV7-6 and TRBJ1-1, is GAGVSQSPRYKVTKRGQDVALRCDPISGHVSLYWYRQALGQGPEFLTYFNYEAQQDKSGLPNDRFSAERPEGSISTLTIQRTEQRDSAMYRCASSKTGTMNTEAFFGQGTRLTVV.

This clone was recorded once. V gene TRBV2 combines with J gene TRBJ1-3, with D uncertain. CDR1 and CDR2 (germline): SNHLY, FYNNEI. V was trimmed by 8 bases and J by 2 bases, leaving 13 bases between them. The CDR3 spans 14 residues. CDR3 in amino acids: CASRRAGAGNTIYF. The CDR3, as DNA: TGTGCCAGCCGTCGGGCAGGAGCTGGAAACACCATATATTTT. Supplemented by reference TRBV2 and TRBJ1-3, the full variable domain reads EPEVTQTPSHQVTQMGQEVILRCVPISNHLYFYWYRQILGQKVEFLVSFYNNEISEKSEIFDDQFSVERPDGSNFTLKIRSTKLEDSAMYFCASRRAGAGNTIYFGEGSWLTVV.

The gene calls are TRBV5-1 and TRBJ1-2, with 9 bases that match TRBD1. Germline-derived CDR1 and CDR2 are SGHRS and YFSETQ. The CDR3 extends over 18 amino acids. The V gene end was trimmed by 3 bases and the J gene end by 4 bases; junction bases not matched to a gene: 16. CDR3 in amino acids: CASSYELPGQGSGYGYTF. The CDR3 DNA follows: TGCGCCAGCAGCTACGAGCTCCCGGGACAGGGCTCAGGCTATGGCTACACCTTC.

V gene TRBV27 combines with J gene TRBJ1-5, with 7 bases aligning to TRBD1. CDR3 length: 13 amino acids. V lost 7 bases to trimming and J lost 3 bases; unmatched junction nucleotides: 3. The germline V gene encodes CDR1 MNHEY and CDR2 SMNVEV (reference sequence). CDR3 region: CASTTGDNQPQHF. CDR3 in DNA: TGTGCCAGCACTACAGGGGACAATCAGCCCCAGCATTTT.

The chain uses TRBV19 and TRBJ2-5; possibly TRBD2 for D (7 bases). V was cut by 4 bases and J by 5 bases, with 14 bases left in between. Per germline, CDR1 LNHDA and CDR2 SQIVND (reference sequence). The CDR3 spans 14 residues. DNA of the CDR3: TGTGCCAGTAGTACCGGGGGGCTAGCGGAGACCCAGTACTTC. It translates to CASSTGGLAETQYF.

The V and J genes are TRBV4-2 and TRBJ2-1; the D gene is possibly TRBD2 (6 bases). Trimming left V 0 bases short and J 0 bases short, with 9 bases between. The CDR3 has 16 residues. Germline CDR1 is LGHNA and CDR2 is YNFKEQ. For the CDR3, the DNA is TGTGCCAGCAGCCAAGAGGGGGGAAGCTCCTACAATGAGCAGTTCTTC. It codes for CASSQEGGSSYNEQFF.

This rearrangement joins TRBV7-6 to TRBJ1-2; D gene ambiguous. The CDR3 covers 13 residues. Germline V gene lookup returns CDR1 SGHVS and CDR2 FNYEAQ. V lost 2 bases and J 2 bases, leaving 6 bases between the germline ends. CDR3 sequence reads: CASSLRRNYGYTF. The CDR3 DNA sequence: TGTGCCAGCAGCTTACGGCGCAACTATGGCTACACCTTC.

The gene calls are TRBV11-2 and TRBJ1-2, with no clear D. Germline V gene lookup returns CDR1 SGHAT and CDR2 FQNNGV. V was clipped by 3 bases and J by 7 bases, with 9 bases between them. This CDR3 spans 12 amino acids. For the CDR3, the DNA is TGTGCCAGCAGCTTTAACGTTTTTGGCTACACCTTC. Translated, it gives CASSFNVFGYTF.

The chain couples TRBV3-1 (or the pseudogene TRBV3-2) to TRBJ1-1; D remains ambiguous. This CDR3 comprises 12 residues. The germline V and J ends were trimmed by 6 bases and 4 bases, with 9 bases remaining between them. In germline, CDR1 is LGHDT, CDR2 YNNKEL (reference sequence). CDR3 DNA sequence: TGTGCCAGCAGTTCCTCCGGCACTGAAGCTTTCTTT. It codes for CASSSSGTEAFF.

The chain employs TRBV29-1 and TRBJ2-1, with D hard to call. This CDR3 region has 11 residues. Germline V CDR1 and CDR2: SQVTM, ANQGSEA. V was cut by 6 bases and J by 4 bases, with 7 bases left in between. CDR3 loop: CSVLSYNEQFF. For the CDR3, the DNA is TGCAGCGTGCTTAGTTACAATGAGCAGTTCTTC.

V usage is TRBV5-1 and J usage is TRBJ2-7, with D possibly being TRBD2 (6 bases). Trimming shortened V by 4 bases and J by 0 bases, and 11 bases separated the two germline ends. The CDR3 covers 14 residues. Germline CDR1 SGHRS, CDR2 YFSETQ. CDR3 residues: CASSRGTDSYEQYF. The CDR3 DNA reads as TGCGCCAGCAGCCGAGGGACTGACTCCTACGAGCAGTACTTC. Variable domain in full (rest from reference TRBV5-1 and TRBJ2-7): KAGVTQTPRYLIKTRGQQVTLSCSPISGHRSVSWYQQTPGQGLQFLFEYFSETQRNKGNFPGRFSGRQFSNSRSEMNVSTLELGDSALYLCASSRGTDSYEQYFGPGTRLTVT.

The chain recombines TRBV3-1 (or the pseudogene TRBV3-2) with TRBJ2-5; D gene unclear. Germline V CDR1 and CDR2: LGHDT, YNNKEL (reference sequence). V was cut by 1 base and J by 9 bases, with 6 bases left in between. The CDR3 length is 11 residues. Here the CDR3 DNA reads TGTGCCAGCAGCCAAGGTTGGGCCCAGTACTTC. Encoded protein: CASSQGWAQYF.

This clone was counted once. The rearrangement uses TRBV9 and TRBJ2-3, with TRBD2 as a possible D gene (6 bases). V lost 0 bases to trimming and J lost 1 base, with 9 bases between them. Germline CDR1 SGDLS, CDR2 YYNGEE. The CDR3 loop spans 15 amino acids. Written as DNA, the CDR3 is TGTGCCAGCAGCGTAGAGGCGGGGCGCACAGATACGCAGTATTTT. It specifies CASSVEAGRTDTQYF.

This chain uses TRBV5-1 with TRBJ2-5, with D possibly being TRBD2 (6 bases). V dropped 0 bases and J dropped 2 bases, with 8 bases sitting between them. The CDR3 totals 14 residues. Germline loops: CDR1 SGHRS, CDR2 YFSETQ. CDR3 loop: CASSLGGLQETQYF. DNA for the CDR3: TGCGCCAGCAGCTTGGGGGGACTGCAAGAGACCCAGTACTTC.

The chain uses TRBV18 and TRBJ1-4, with D possibly TRBD1 on 6 matching bases. The V end lost 4 bases, the J end lost 0 bases, and 9 bases lay between the germline ends. The CDR3 extends over 15 amino acids. Germline-derived CDR1 and CDR2 are KGHSH and LQKENI. The CDR3 DNA reads as TGTGCCAGCTCACGGGACATCTCAACTAATGAAAAACTGTTTTTT. It yields the protein CASSRDISTNEKLFF.

The J gene is TRBJ1-5, the V gene TRBV19; 7 bases align to TRBD1. Unmatched junction bases numbered 18, after V lost 8 bases and J lost 2 bases. From germline, CDR1 is LNHDA and CDR2 SQIVND (reference sequence). The CDR3 extends over 18 amino acids. CDR3 residues: CASRVAWEGGLRNQPQHF. For the CDR3, the DNA is TGTGCCAGTCGGGTGGCCTGGGAAGGGGGCCTGCGCAATCAGCCCCAGCATTTT.

As DNA, the CDR3 is TGTGCCAGCAGTCCTGGCAGGGGCCGGAGCACTGAAGCTTTCTTT. It yields the protein CASSPGRGRSTEAFF. This chain connects TRBV27 to TRBJ1-1, with D perhaps matching TRBD1 (6 bases). The CDR3 consists of 15 residues. Germline V gene lookup returns CDR1 MNHEY and CDR2 SMNVEV (reference sequence). With 5 bases removed from V and 4 bases from J, the gap between germline ends came to 17 bases.